This is a list of T cell receptor beta chains from one sample in a study of cytomegalovirus exposure and HLA in healthy donors. TCRdb's copy holds only in-frame clones and misses some; the assay was immunoSEQ multiplex PCR. The table for this sample gives over 200,000 clones. Material: PBMCs. The receptors originated from a woman between 25 and 40 years old in good health and CMV-seropositive. CDR3s include the opening cysteine and the closing phenylalanine or tryptophan. D genes are given only for firm matches.

TRBV5-1,TRBJ2-5,TRBD1,TGCGCCAGCAGCTTGGCCACAGACAGGGGAGAAGAGACCCAGTACTTC,CASSLATDRGEETQYF
TRBV6-1,TRBJ2-7,TRBD2,TGTGCCAGCAGTGTGGGGACAGGTGGGATAGCGGGAGGGACCTACGAGCAGTACTTC,CASSVGTGGIAGGTYEQYF
TRBV27,TRBJ2-5,-,TGTGCCAGCAGTTCCCTCACCCGACACTCTCGGGAGACCCAGTACTTC,CASSSLTRHSRETQYF
TRBV1,TRBJ2-3,-,TGCACCAGCTGGACTAGCGGAGACCACACAGATACGCAGTATTTT,CTSWTSGDHTDTQYF
TRBV7-9,TRBJ2-1,TRBD2,TGTGCCAGCAGCCTCACTAGCGGCCCCTACAATGAGCAGTTCTTC,CASSLTSGPYNEQFF
TRBV5-1,TRBJ2-7,-,TGCGCCAGCAGCTTGAAGGACTCAAGCTACGAGCAGTACTTC,CASSLKDSSYEQYF
TRBV4-2,TRBJ1-3,-,TGTGCCAGCAGCCAAGATTTAATACAGGGCTCTGGAAACACCATATATTTT,CASSQDLIQGSGNTIYF
TRBV11-2,TRBJ1-2,-,TGTGCCAGCAGCCAGGGGAGATCCCTGTATGGCTACACCTTC,CASSQGRSLYGYTF
TRBV5-4,TRBJ2-7,TRBD2,TGTGCCAGCAGCTTGGGACTAGCGGGGACAACCTACGAGCAGTACTTC,CASSLGLAGTTYEQYF
TRBV6-5,TRBJ1-5,-,TGTGCCAGCAGTTACTCAGGGGGAATAGAACAGCCCCAGCATTTT,CASSYSGGIEQPQHF
TRBV7-9,TRBJ1-1,-,TGTGCCAGCAGCCCGTCAGGGGTGAACACTGAAGCTTTCTTT,CASSPSGVNTEAFF
TRBV2,TRBJ2-2,-,TGTGCCAGCAGTGGGGCGGGGAAAGTAGCCGGGGAGCTGTTTTTT,CASSGAGKVAGELFF
TRBV11-2,TRBJ1-3,-,TGTGCCAGCAGTACGAGTGGAAACACCATATATTTT,CASSTSGNTIYF
TRBV18,TRBJ1-2,-,TGTGCCAGCTCACCGGAATTACAGGCCTATGGCTACACCTTC,CASSPELQAYGYTF
TRBV5-1,TRBJ2-7,TRBD1,TGCGCCAGCAGCGTCGGGACAGTCGGCTCCTACGAGCAGTACTTC,CASSVGTVGSYEQYF
TRBV5-4,TRBJ2-7,TRBD2,TGTGCCAGCAGCTTGGCAGCGGGAGTCCCCTACGAGCAGTACTTC,CASSLAAGVPYEQYF
TRBV11-2,TRBJ1-1,-,TGTGCCAGCAGCTTAGTAAAGGGAGGTGTCACTGAAGCTTTCTTT,CASSLVKGGVTEAFF
TRBV10-1,TRBJ2-2,-,TGCGCCAGCAGAAACTTGAACACCGGGGAGCTGTTTTTT,CASRNLNTGELFF
TRBV5-1,TRBJ2-7,TRBD1,TGCGCCAGCAGCTTTACAGGGGGAAGCTCCTACGAGCAGTACTTC,CASSFTGGSSYEQYF
TRBV7-2,TRBJ1-3,TRBD1,TGTGCCAGCAGCCTAACGAACAGGGGCTCTGGAAACACCATATATTTT,CASSLTNRGSGNTIYF
TRBV12-5,TRBJ2-5,TRBD2,TGTGCTAGTGGTTCTCCGGAGCGGGGGATCCAAGAGACCCAGTACTTC,CASGSPERGIQETQYF
TRBV25-1,TRBJ1-3,-,TGTGCCAGCAGTGAAGTAACAGGGCTCTCTGGAAACACCATATATTTT,CASSEVTGLSGNTIYF
TRBV9,TRBJ2-2,TRBD2,TGTGCCAGCAGCGTTGGGGGACTAGAAAGTGCCACCGGGGAGCTGTTTTTT,CASSVGGLESATGELFF
TRBV29-1,TRBJ2-1,-,TGCAGCGTCCTAGGGGCCCCCGGGTCCTACAATGAGCAGTTCTTC,CSVLGAPGSYNEQFF
TRBV29-1,TRBJ2-3,-,TGCAGCGTCACCTTTTTCAGTAAGGATACGCAGTATTTT,CSVTFFSKDTQYF
TRBV7-2,TRBJ1-5,-,TGTGCCAGCAGCTCCGACTATAGCAATCAGCCCCAGCATTTT,CASSSDYSNQPQHF
TRBV7-6,TRBJ1-5,TRBD1,TGTGCCAGCAGCTATCAGGGGGGAATGGGCAATCAGCCCCAGCATTTT,CASSYQGGMGNQPQHF